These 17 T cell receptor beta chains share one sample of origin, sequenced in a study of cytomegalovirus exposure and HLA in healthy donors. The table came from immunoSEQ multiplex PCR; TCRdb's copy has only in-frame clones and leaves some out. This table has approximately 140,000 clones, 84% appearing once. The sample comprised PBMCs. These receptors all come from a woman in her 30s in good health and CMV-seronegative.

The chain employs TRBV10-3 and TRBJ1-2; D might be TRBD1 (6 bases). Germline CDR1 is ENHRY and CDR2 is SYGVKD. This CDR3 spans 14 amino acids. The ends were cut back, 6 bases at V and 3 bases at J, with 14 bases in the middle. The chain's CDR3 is CAIRSGDAYYGYTF. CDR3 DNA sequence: TGTGCCATCAGATCAGGGGATGCCTACTATGGCTACACCTTC.

The chain's CDR3 is CASTPGTTSYEQYF. CDR3 nucleotides: TGCGCCAGCACCCCCGGGACTACCTCCTACGAGCAGTACTTC. The chain recombines TRBV10-2 with TRBJ2-7, with TRBD2 identical over 7 bases. CDR1 and CDR2 (germline): WSHSY, SAAADI. The CDR3 is 14 amino acids. Trimming at V came to 7 bases and at J to 0 bases, leaving 6 bases not matched to a gene.

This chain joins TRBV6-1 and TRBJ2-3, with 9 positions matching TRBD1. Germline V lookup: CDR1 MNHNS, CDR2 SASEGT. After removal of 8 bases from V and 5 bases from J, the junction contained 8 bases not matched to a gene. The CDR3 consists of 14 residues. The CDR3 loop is CASDGDRVRDTQYF. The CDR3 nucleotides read TGTGCCAGCGACGGGGACAGGGTACGAGATACGCAGTATTTT.

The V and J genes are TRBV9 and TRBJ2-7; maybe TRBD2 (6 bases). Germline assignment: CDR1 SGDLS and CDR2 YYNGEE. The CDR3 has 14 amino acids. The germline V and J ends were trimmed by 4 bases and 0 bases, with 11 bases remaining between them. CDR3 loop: CASSPTSSSYEQYF. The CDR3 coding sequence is TGTGCCAGCAGCCCCACTAGCTCCTCCTACGAGCAGTACTTC.

The CDR3 loop is CASTVQGPFQETQYF. The CDR3, as DNA: TGTGCCAGCACCGTACAGGGTCCCTTCCAAGAGACCCAGTACTTC. The rearrangement links TRBV6-1 to TRBJ2-5, with a weak D call TRBD1 (6 bases). The germline gives CDR1 MNHNS, CDR2 SASEGT. The V gene lost 7 bases and the J gene lost 1 base, with 16 bases spanning the gap. There are 15 residues in the CDR3.

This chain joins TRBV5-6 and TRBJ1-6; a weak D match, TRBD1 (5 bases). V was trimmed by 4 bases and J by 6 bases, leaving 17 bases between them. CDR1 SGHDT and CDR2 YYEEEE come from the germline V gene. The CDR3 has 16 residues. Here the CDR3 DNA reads TGTGCCAGCAGCCCGGACCGGGGCGGGAGTAATTCACCCCTCCACTTT. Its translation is CASSPDRGGSNSPLHF.

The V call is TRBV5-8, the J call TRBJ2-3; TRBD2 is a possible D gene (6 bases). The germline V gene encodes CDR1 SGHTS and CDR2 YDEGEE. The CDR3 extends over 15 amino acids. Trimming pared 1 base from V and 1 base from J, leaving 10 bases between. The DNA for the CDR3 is TGTGCCAGCAGCTTGAGGGGAGGCGGCACAGATACGCAGTATTTT. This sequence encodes CASSLRGGGTDTQYF.

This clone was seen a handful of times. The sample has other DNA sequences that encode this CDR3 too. CDR3 in amino acids: CASSYSAGAGNTIYF. Here the CDR3 DNA reads TGTGCCAGCAGTTACTCGGCGGGGGCTGGAAACACCATATATTTT. The J gene is TRBJ1-3, the V gene TRBV6-5, with TRBD1 as a possible D gene (5 bases). V was cut by 0 bases and J by 2 bases, with 8 bases left in between. The germline V gene encodes CDR1 MNHEY and CDR2 SVGAGI. The CDR3 runs to 15 residues.

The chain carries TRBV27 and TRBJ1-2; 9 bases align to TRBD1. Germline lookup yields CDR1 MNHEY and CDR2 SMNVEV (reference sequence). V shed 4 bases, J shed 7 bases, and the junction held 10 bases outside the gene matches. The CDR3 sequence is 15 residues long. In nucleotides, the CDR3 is TGTGCCAGCAGTTCAAACTGGGACAGGGAGGGTGGCTACACCTTC. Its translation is CASSSNWDREGGYTF.

The CDR3 loop is CASSERYRLLPDTQYF. DNA of the CDR3: TGTGCCAGCAGTGAAAGGTACAGGTTGTTACCAGATACGCAGTATTTT. The J gene is TRBJ2-3, the V gene TRBV6-1, with a tentative D call TRBD1 (5 bases). Germline lookup yields CDR1 MNHNS and CDR2 SASEGT. The V and J ends lost 2 bases and 4 bases respectively, with 16 bases between them. The CDR3 extends over 16 amino acids.

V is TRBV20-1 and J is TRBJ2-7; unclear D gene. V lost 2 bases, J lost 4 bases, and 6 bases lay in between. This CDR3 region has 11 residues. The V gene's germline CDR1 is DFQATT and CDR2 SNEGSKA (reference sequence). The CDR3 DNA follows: TGCAGTGCTAGACCCCAGTACGAGCAGTACTTC. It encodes CSARPQYEQYF.

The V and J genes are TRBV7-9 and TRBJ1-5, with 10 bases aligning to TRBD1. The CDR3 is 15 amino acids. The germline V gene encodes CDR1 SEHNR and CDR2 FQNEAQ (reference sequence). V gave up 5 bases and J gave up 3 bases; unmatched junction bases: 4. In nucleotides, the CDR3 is TGTGCCAGCAGCGCGGGACAGGGGTTCAATCAGCCCCAGCATTTT. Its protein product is CASSAGQGFNQPQHF.

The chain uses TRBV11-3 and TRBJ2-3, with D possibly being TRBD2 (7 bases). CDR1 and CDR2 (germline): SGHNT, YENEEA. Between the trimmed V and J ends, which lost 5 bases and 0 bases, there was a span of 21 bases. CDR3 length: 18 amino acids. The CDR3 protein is CASSPGRGQRGSTDTQYF. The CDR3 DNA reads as TGTGCCAGCAGCCCCGGCAGGGGTCAGCGGGGTAGCACAGATACGCAGTATTTT. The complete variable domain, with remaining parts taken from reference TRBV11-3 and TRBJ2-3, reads EAGVVQSPRYKIIEKKQPVAFWCNPISGHNTLYWYLQNLGQGPELLIRYENEEAVDDSQLPKDRFSAERLKGVDSTLKIQPAELGDSAVYLCASSPGRGQRGSTDTQYFGPGTRLTVL.

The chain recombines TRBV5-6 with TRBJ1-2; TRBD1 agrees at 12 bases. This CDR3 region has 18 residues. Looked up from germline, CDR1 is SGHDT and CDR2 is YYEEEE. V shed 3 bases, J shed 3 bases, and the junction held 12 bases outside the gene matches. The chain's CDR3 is CASSWTPGTGGKDYGYTF. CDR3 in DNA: TGTGCCAGCAGCTGGACCCCCGGGACAGGGGGCAAAGACTATGGCTACACCTTC.

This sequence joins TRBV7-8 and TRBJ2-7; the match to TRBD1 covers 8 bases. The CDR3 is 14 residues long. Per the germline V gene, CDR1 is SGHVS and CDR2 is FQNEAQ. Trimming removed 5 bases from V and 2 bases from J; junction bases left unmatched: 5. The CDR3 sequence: CASSLDRDTYEQYF. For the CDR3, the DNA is TGTGCCAGCAGCCTGGACAGGGACACCTACGAGCAGTACTTC.

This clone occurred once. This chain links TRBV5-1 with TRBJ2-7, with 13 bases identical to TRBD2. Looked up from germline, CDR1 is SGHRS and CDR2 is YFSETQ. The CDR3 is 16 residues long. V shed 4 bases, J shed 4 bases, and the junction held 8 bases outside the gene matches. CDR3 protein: CASSPRTSGGVYEQYF. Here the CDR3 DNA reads TGCGCCAGCAGCCCACGGACTAGCGGGGGCGTATACGAGCAGTACTTC.

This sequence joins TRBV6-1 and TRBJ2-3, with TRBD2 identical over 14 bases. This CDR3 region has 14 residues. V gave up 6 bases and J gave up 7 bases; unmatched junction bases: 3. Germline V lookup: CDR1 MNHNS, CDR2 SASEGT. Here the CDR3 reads CASRTSGRANTQYF. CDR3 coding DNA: TGTGCCAGCAGGACTAGCGGGAGGGCAAATACGCAGTATTTT.